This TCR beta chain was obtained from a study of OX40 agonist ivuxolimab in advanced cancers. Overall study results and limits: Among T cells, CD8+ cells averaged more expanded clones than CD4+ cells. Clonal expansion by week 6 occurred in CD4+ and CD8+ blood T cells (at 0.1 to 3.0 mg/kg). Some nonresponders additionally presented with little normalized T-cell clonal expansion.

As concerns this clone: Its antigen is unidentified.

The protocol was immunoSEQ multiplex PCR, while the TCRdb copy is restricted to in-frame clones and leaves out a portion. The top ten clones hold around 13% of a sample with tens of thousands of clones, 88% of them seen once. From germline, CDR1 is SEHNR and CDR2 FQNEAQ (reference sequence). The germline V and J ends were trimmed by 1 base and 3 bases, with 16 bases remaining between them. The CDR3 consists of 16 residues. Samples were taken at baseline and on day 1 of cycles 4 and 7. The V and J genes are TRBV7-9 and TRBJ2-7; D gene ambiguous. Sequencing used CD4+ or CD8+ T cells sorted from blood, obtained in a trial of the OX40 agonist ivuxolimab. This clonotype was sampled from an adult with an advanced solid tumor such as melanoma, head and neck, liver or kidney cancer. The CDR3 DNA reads TGTGCCAGCAGCTTAGTCTCGGGTAGATGGGTCTACGAGCAGTACTTC. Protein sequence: CASSLVSGRWVYEQYF.